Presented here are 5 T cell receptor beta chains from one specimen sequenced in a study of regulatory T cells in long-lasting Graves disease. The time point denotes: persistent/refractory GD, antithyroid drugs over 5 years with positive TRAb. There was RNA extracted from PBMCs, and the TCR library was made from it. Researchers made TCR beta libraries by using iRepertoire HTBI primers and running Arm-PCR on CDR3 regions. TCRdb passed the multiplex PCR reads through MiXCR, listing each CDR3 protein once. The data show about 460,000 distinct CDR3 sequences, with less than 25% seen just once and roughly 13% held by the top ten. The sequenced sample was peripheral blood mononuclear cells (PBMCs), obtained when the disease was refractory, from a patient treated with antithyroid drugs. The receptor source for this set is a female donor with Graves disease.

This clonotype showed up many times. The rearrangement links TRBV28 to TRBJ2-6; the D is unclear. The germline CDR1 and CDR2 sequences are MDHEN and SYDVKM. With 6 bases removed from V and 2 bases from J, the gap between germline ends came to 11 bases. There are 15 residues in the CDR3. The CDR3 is CASSFDLAGANVLTF. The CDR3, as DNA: TGTGCCAGCAGCTTCGATCTTGCTGGGGCCAACGTCCTGACTTTC.

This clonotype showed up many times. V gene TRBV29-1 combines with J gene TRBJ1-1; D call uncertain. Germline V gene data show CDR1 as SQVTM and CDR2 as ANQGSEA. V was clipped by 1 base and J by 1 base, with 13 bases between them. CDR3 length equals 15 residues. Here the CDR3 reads CSVEGELGWNTEAFF. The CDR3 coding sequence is TGCAGCGTTGAAGGAGAATTAGGATGGAACACTGAAGCTTTCTTT.

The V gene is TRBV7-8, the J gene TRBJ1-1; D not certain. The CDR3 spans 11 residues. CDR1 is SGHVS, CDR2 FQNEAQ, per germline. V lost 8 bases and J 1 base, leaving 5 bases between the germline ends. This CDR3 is CASAENTEAFF. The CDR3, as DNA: TGTGCCAGCGCAGAGAACACTGAAGCTTTCTTT. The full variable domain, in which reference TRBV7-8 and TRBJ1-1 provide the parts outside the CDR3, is GAGVSQSPRYKVAKRGQDVALRCDPISGHVSLFWYQQALGQGPEFLTYFQNEAQLDKSGLPSDRFFAERPEGSVSTLKIQRTQQEDSAVYLCASAENTEAFFGQGTRLTVV.

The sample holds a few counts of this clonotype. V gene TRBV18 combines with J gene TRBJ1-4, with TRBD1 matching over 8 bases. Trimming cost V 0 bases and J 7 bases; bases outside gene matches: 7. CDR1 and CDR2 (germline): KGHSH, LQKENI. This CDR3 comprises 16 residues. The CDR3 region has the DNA TGTGCCAGCTCACCACCGGGGGACAGGCTAGGTGAAAAACTGTTTTTT. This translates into CASSPPGDRLGEKLFF.

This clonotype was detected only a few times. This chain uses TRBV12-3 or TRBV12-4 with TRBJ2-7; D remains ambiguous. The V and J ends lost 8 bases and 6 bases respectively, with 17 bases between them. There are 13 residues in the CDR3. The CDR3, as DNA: TGTGCCAGCCGATTAAGGGCCGCCGGCGAGCAGTACTTC. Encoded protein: CASRLRAAGEQYF.